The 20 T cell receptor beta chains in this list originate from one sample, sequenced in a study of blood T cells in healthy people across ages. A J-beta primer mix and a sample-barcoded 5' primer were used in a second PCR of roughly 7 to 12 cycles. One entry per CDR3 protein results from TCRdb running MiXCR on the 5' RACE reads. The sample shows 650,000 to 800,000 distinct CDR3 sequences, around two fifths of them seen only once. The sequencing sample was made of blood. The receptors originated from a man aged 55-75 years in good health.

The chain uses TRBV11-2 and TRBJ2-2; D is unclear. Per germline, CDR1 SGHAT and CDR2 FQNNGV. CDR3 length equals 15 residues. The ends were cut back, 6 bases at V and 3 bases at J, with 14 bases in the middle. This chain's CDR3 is CASRTARTDTGELFF. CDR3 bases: TGTGCCAGCAGAACAGCCCGGACGGACACCGGGGAGCTGTTTTTT.

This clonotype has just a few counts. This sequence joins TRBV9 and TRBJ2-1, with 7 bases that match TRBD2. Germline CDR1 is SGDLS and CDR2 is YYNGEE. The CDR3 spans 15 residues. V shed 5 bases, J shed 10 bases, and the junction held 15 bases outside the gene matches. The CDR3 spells CASSGGQLVRGEQFF. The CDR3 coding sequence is TGTGCCAGCAGTGGGGGTCAACTAGTGCGGGGGGAGCAGTTCTTC.

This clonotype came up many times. CDR3: CASRQGLQETQYF. The DNA for the CDR3 is TGCGCCAGCAGACAAGGATTACAAGAGACCCAGTACTTC. The chain is built from TRBV5-1 and TRBJ2-5; unclear D gene. The CDR3 sequence is 13 residues long. Germline values: CDR1 SGHRS, CDR2 YFSETQ. Trimming left V 5 bases short and J 2 bases short, with 10 bases between.

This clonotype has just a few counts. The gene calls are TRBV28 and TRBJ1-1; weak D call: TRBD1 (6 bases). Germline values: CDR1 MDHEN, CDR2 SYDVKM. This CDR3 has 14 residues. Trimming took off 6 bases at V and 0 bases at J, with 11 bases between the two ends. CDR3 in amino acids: CASRPDSLNTEAFF. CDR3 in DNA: TGTGCCAGCAGGCCGGACAGCTTGAACACTGAAGCTTTCTTT.

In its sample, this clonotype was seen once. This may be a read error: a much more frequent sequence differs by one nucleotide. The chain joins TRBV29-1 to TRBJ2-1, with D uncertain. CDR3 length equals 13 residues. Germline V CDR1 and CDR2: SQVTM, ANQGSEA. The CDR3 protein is CNVGQIAYNEQFF. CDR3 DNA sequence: TGCAACGTTGGGCAGATAGCTTACAATGAGCAGTTCTTC.

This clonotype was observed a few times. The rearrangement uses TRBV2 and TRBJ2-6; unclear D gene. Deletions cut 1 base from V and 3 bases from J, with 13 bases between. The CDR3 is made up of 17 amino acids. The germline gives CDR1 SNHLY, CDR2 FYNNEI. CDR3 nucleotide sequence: TGTGCCAGCAGTGAAGTATTCCGCGTCGGTGGGGCCAACGTCCTGACTTTC. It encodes CASSEVFRVGGANVLTF.

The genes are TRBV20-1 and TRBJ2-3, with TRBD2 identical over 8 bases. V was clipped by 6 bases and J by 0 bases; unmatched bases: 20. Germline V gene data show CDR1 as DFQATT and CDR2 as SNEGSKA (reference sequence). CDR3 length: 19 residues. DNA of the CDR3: TGCAGTGCCCCAGAACTGATTGCGGGGGGAGAACCTAGCACAGATACGCAGTATTTT. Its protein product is CSAPELIAGGEPSTDTQYF.

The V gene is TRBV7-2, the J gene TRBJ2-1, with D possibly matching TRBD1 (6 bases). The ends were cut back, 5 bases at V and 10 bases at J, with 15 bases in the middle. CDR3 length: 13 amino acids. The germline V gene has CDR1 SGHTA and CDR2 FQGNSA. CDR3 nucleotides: TGTGCCAGCAGCGCAAGACAGGTGGGCGAGCAGTTCTTC. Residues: CASSARQVGEQFF.

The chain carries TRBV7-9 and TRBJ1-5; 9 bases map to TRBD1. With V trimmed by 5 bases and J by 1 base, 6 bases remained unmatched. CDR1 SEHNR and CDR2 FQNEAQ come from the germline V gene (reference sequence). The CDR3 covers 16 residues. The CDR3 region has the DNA TGTGCCAGCAGCATAGGGGACAGGGAAAGCAATCAGCCCCAGCATTTT. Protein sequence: CASSIGDRESNQPQHF.

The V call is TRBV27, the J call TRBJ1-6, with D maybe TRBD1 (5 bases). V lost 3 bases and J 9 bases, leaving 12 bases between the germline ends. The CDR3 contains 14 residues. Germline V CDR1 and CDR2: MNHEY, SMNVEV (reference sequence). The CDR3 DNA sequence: TGTGCCAGCAGTTTCCCAGGGACGGGTTCACCCCTCCACTTT. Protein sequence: CASSFPGTGSPLHF.

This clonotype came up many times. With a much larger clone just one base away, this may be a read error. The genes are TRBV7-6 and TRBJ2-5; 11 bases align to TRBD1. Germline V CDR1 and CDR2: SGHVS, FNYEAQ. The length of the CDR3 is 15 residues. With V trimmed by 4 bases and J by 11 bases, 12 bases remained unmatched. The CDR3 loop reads CASSSGQGASNEQYF. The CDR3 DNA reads TGTGCCAGCAGCTCAGGACAGGGGGCGTCAAATGAGCAGTACTTC. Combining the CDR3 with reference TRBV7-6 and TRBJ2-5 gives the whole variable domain GAGVSQSPRYKVTKRGQDVALRCDPISGHVSLYWYRQALGQGPEFLTYFNYEAQQDKSGLPNDRFSAERPEGSISTLTIQRTEQRDSAMYRCASSSGQGASNEQYFGPGTRLLVL.

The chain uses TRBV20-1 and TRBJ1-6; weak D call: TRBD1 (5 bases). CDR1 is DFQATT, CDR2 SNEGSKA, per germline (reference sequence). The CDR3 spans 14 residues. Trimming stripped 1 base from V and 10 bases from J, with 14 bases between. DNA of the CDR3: TGCAGTGCTAGAGGGGAGAGGGGCGGGTCACCCCTCCACTTT. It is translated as CSARGERGGSPLHF.

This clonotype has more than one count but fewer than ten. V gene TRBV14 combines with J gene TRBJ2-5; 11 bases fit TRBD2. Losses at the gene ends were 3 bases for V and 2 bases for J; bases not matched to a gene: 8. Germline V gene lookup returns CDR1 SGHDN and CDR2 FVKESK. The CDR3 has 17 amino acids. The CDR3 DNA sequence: TGTGCCAGCAGCCAGGGACTAGCGGCTCCTAGACAAGAGACCCAGTACTTC. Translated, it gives CASSQGLAAPRQETQYF.

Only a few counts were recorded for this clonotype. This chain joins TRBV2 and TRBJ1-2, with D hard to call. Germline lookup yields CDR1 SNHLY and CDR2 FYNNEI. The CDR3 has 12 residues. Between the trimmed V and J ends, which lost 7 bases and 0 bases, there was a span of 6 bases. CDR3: CASIVANYGYTF. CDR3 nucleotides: TGTGCCAGCATCGTAGCTAACTATGGCTACACCTTC. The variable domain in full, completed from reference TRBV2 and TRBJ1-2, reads EPEVTQTPSHQVTQMGQEVILRCVPISNHLYFYWYRQILGQKVEFLVSFYNNEISEKSEIFDDQFSVERPDGSNFTLKIRSTKLEDSAMYFCASIVANYGYTFGSGTRLTVV.

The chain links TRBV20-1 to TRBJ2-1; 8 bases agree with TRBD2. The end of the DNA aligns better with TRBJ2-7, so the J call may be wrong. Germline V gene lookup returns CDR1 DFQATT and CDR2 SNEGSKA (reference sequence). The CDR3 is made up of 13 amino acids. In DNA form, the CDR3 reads TGCAGTGCTAGCCCAGCGGGAGACAATGAGCAGTACTTC. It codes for CSASPAGDNEQYF.

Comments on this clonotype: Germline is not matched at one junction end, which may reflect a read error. The CDR3 coding sequence is TGTGCCGGCAGTCCCGGACAGGGAGAGGTGCGGGAGCAGTACTTC. Translation: CAGSPGQGEVREQYF. The J gene is TRBJ2-5, the V gene TRBV28; TRBD1 is a possible D gene (8 bases). The germline CDR1 and CDR2 sequences are MDHEN and SYDVKM. The CDR3 has 15 residues.

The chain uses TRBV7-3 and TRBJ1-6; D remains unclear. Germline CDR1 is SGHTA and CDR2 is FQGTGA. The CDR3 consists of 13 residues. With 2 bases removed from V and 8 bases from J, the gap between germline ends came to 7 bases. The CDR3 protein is CASSLDGYSPLHF. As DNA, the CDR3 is TGTGCCAGCAGCTTAGACGGTTATTCACCCCTCCACTTT.

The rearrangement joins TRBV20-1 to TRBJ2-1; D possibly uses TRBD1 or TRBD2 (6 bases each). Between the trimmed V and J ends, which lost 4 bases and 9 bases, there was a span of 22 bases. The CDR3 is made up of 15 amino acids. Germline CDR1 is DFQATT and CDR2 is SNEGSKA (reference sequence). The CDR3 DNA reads TGCAGTGCTATGCCGCACGGGGGCTCATTCGGTGAGCAGTTCTTC. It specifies CSAMPHGGSFGEQFF.

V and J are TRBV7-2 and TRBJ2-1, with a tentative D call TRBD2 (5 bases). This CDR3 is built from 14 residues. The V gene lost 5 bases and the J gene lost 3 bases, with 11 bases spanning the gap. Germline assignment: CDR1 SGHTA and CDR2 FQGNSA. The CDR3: CASSITRDYNEQFF. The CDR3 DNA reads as TGTGCCAGCAGCATTACTAGAGACTACAATGAGCAGTTCTTC. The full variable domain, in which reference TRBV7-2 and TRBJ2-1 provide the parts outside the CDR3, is GAGVSQSPSNKVTEKGKDVELRCDPISGHTALYWYRQSLGQGLEFLIYFQGNSAPDKSGLPSDRFSAERTGGSVSTLTIQRTQQEDSAVYLCASSITRDYNEQFFGPGTRLTVL.

CDR3 sequence reads: CASSLSVSPYGYTF. As DNA, the CDR3 is TGTGCCAGCTCACTGTCGGTCTCTCCGTATGGCTACACCTTC. V and J are TRBV18 and TRBJ1-2; no firm D call. This CDR3 is 14 amino acids long. Germline lookup yields CDR1 KGHSH and CDR2 LQKENI. The V end lost 4 bases, the J end lost 5 bases, and 14 bases lay between the germline ends.